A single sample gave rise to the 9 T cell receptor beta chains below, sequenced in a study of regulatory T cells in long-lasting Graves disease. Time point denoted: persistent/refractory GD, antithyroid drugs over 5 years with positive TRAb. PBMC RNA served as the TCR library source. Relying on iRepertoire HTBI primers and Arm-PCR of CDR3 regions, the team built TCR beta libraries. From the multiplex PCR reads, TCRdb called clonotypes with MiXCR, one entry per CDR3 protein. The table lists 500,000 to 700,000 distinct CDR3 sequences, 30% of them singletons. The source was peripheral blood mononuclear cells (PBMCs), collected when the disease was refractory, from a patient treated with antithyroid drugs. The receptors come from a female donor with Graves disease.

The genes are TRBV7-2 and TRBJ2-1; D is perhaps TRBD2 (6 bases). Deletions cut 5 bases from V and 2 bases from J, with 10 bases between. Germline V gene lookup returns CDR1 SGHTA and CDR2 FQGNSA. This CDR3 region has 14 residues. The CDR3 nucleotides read TGTGCCAGCAGCAAGGGAGGACCCTACAATGAGCAGTTCTTC. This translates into CASSKGGPYNEQFF.

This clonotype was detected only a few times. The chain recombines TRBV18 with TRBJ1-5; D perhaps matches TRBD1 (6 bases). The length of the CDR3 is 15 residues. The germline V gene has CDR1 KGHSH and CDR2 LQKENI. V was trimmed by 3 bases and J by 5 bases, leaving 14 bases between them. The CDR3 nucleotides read TGTGCCAGCTCACCCCAGGGGAGGGGGGATCAGCCCCAGCATTTT. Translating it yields CASSPQGRGDQPQHF.

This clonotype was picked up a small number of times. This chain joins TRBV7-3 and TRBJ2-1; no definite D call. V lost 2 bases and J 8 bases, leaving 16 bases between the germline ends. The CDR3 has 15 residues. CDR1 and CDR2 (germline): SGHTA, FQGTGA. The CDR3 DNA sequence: TGTGCCAGCAGCTTAGGAGCTACATCACCCCATGAGCAGTTCTTC. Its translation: CASSLGATSPHEQFF.

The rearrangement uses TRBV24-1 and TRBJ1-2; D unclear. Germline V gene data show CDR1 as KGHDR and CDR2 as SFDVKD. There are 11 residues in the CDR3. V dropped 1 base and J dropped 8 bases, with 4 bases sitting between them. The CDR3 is CATSDFRGYTF. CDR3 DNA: TGTGCCACCAGTGATTTCCGGGGCTACACCTTC.

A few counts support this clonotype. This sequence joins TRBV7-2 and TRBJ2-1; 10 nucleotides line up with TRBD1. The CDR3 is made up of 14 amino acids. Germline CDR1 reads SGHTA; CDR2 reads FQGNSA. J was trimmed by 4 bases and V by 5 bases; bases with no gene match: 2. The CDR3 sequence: CASSRDRGYNEQFF. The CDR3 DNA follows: TGTGCCAGCAGCAGGGACAGGGGTTACAATGAGCAGTTCTTC.

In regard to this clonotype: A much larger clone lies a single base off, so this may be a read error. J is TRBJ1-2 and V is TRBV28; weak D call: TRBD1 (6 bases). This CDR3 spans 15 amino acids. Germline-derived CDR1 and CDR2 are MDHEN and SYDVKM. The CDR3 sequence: CSSSTTGSPSNGYTF. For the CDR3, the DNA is TGTTCCAGCAGTACGACAGGTTCGCCGTCAAATGGCTACACCTTC.

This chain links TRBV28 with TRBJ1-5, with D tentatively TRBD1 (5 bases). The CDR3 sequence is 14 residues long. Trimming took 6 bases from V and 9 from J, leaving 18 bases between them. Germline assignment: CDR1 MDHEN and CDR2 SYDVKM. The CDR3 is CASSDGAGPRPQHF. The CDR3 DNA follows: TGTGCCAGCAGCGACGGGGCAGGGCCTAGGCCCCAGCATTTT.

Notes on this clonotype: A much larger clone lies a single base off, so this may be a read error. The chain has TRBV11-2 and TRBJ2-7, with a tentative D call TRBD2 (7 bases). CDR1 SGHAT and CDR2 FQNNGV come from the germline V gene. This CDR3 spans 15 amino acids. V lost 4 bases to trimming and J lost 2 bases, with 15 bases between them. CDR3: CASSSDGGPTYEQYF. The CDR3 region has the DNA TGTGCCAGCAGCTCTGACGGGGGGCCCACCTACGAGCAGTACTTC.

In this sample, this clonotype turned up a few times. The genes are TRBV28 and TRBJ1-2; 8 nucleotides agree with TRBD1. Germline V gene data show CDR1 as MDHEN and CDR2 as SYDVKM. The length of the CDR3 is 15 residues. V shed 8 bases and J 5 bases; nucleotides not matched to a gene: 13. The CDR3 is CASYLLGQGLYGYTF. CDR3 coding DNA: TGTGCCAGCTATCTCCTAGGACAGGGCCTTTATGGCTACACCTTC.